The rows below give T cell receptor beta chains drawn from one sample of a study of blood T cell repertoires in COVID-19. Produced via immunoSEQ multiplex PCR; TCRdb's table is partial and in-frame only. The table records approximately 170,000 clones, roughly 78% of them present only once. Sample: PBMCs or T cells enriched from blood (not recorded which). These receptors originate from an older woman in a cohort exposed to, infected with or recovered from COVID-19 (not recorded which). The CDR3 runs from the conserved cysteine through the conserved F or W. A D gene is named only where the DNA matches it firmly. Expanded clones are given a class, and other clones once, few, many or no size at all.

d_gene	abundance	v_gene	j_gene	CDR3aa	CDR3nt
-	-	TRBV7-2	TRBJ2-7	CASSRGTFYEQYF	TGTGCCAGCAGCCGAGGGACATTTTACGAGCAGTACTTC
-	-	TRBV3-1/TRBV3-2	TRBJ2-5	CASSQVAGVETQYF	TGTGCCAGCAGCCAAGTTGCAGGGGTAGAGACCCAGTACTTC
-	-	TRBV12-3/TRBV12-4	TRBJ2-3	CASSGQTSDTQYF	TGTGCCAGCAGTGGACAAACTTCAGATACGCAGTATTTT
TRBD1	-	TRBV5-6	TRBJ1-6	CASSSDRGANSPLHF	TGTGCCAGCAGCTCGGACAGGGGGGCTAATTCACCCCTCCACTTT
-	-	TRBV21-1	TRBJ1-6	CASSSGQGRTYNSPLHF	TGTGCCAGCAGCAGTGGACAGGGTAGAACCTATAATTCACCCCTCCACTTT
TRBD2	-	TRBV4-3	TRBJ2-2	CASSRLAGGTGELFF	TGCGCCAGCAGCCGACTAGCGGGAGGCACCGGGGAGCTGTTTTTT
-	-	TRBV27	TRBJ2-1	CASRDGKRRGYNEQFF	TGTGCCAGCAGAGATGGGAAGCGGAGAGGTTACAATGAGCAGTTCTTC
TRBD1	many	TRBV6-2/TRBV6-3	TRBJ1-5	CASSYRTGGGNQPQHF	TGTGCCAGCAGTTATAGGACAGGGGGCGGCAATCAGCCCCAGCATTTT
TRBD2	once	TRBV7-8	TRBJ2-2	CASSLELAGGLGTGELFF	TGTGCCAGCAGCTTAGAGCTAGCGGGAGGGTTGGGCACCGGGGAGCTGTTTTTT
TRBD1	-	TRBV4-3	TRBJ1-4	CASSQVGTGLFNEKLFF	TGCGCCAGCAGCCAAGTCGGGACAGGGTTATTTAATGAAAAACTGTTTTTT
-	few	TRBV2	TRBJ2-3	CASFSFSGQYF	TGTGCCAGCTTTTCTTTTAGTGGGCAGTATTTT
TRBD1	-	TRBV27	TRBJ1-2	CASSSGQGARGYTF	TGTGCCAGCAGTTCGGGACAGGGGGCGCGTGGCTACACCTTC
-	few	TRBV28	TRBJ1-3	CASSLGGAAPPVQGRTIYF	TGTGCCAGCAGTCTTGGGGGGGCCGCTCCGCCGGTACAAGGAAGGACCATATATTTT
-	many	TRBV5-4	TRBJ1-1	CASSLAHRDTEAFF	TGTGCCAGCAGCTTGGCCCACAGGGACACTGAAGCTTTCTTT
-	-	TRBV2	TRBJ1-4	CASRESGVEKLFF	TGTGCCAGTCGTGAATCAGGGGTGGAAAAACTGTTTTTT
TRBD1	-	TRBV5-8	TRBJ1-2	CASSLGSGTGGSGYTF	TGTGCCAGCAGCTTGGGTTCCGGGACAGGGGGTAGTGGCTACACCTTC
-	-	TRBV6-5	TRBJ2-7	CASQEQGHEQYF	TGTGCCAGCCAGGAACAGGGCCACGAGCAGTACTTC
-	-	TRBV28	TRBJ1-1	CASSPHSPGNTEAFF	TGTGCCAGCAGCCCTCATTCCCCAGGGAACACTGAAGCTTTCTTT
TRBD2	once	TRBV28	TRBJ2-1	CASRIAGGAGLSYNEQFF	TGTGCCAGCAGGATAGCGGGAGGAGCGGGACTCTCCTACAATGAGCAGTTCTTC
-	once	TRBV18	TRBJ2-7	CASSPAPQSSHEQYF	TGTGCCAGCTCACCAGCTCCCCAAAGTAGCCACGAGCAGTACTTC
-	-	TRBV10-3	TRBJ1-2	CAISEGSGGRNGYTF	TGTGCCATCAGTGAGGGGTCAGGAGGAAGGAATGGCTACACCTTC
TRBD2	-	TRBV5-1	TRBJ2-5	CASSSGLAGGGGLGTQYF	TGCGCCAGCAGCTCCGGACTAGCGGGAGGGGGGGGGCTCGGGACCCAGTACTTC
-	-	TRBV5-1	TRBJ2-7	CASSWSRGAYEQYF	TGCGCCAGCAGCTGGTCGCGGGGTGCCTACGAGCAGTACTTC
-	once	TRBV11-3	TRBJ2-1	CASRAQEDYNEQFF	TGTGCCAGCAGGGCGCAGGAGGACTACAATGAGCAGTTCTTC
TRBD1	-	TRBV28	TRBJ1-6	CASTLTGQRSPLHF	TGTGCCAGCACCCTGACAGGGCAGAGATCACCCCTCCACTTT
-	-	TRBV21-1	TRBJ2-7	CASSLRVRRSLSYEQYF	TGTGCCAGCAGCCTCAGGGTTAGGCGGTCTCTCTCCTACGAGCAGTACTTC
TRBD1	-	TRBV7-2	TRBJ1-4	CASSPGTGGKLFF	TGTGCCAGCAGCCCCGGGACAGGGGGAAAACTGTTTTTT
-	-	TRBV19	TRBJ1-1	CASSIQNTEAFF	TGTGCCAGTAGTATTCAGAACACTGAAGCTTTCTTT